The clone carrying this T cell receptor beta chain has just a few counts. Other DNA sequences in this sample translate to the same CDR3. This sample is part of a study of blood T cell repertoires in COVID-19. Study-level information: There were acute and convalescent COVID-19 samples, and they came from the United States, Italy and Spain. From T cells, B-cell-depleted T cells, or PBMCs came the material, which was cDNA or gDNA.

The method was immunoSEQ multiplex PCR; TCRdb's version includes in-frame clones alone and lacks a portion of them. Of around 94,000 clones listed, about 91% are singletons. Germline CDR1 and CDR2: SEHNR and FQNEAQ (reference sequence). J lost 7 bases, V lost 1 base, and 0 bases had no gene match. The CDR3 loop spans 14 amino acids. The chain employs TRBV7-9 and TRBJ1-4; 10 nucleotides align to TRBD1. Sequencing was done on a sample of peripheral blood. This sequence was found in a young man with acute or convalescent COVID-19. The CDR3 region has the DNA TGTGCCAGCAGCTTAGGGACAGGGGGTGAAAAACTGTTTTTT. It encodes CASSLGTGGEKLFF.